Listed below are T cell receptor beta chains from one sample, sequenced in a study of radiotherapy plus CTLA-4 blockade in lung cancer. The method was immunoSEQ multiplex PCR; TCRdb's version includes in-frame clones alone and lacks a portion of them. The sample lists tens of thousands of clones; about 78% were seen once. Sequenced here: peripheral blood, sampled from a patient treated with radiotherapy plus ipilimumab. The receptors come from a human donor with non-small cell lung cancer who had a partial response to radiotherapy plus ipilimumab. Some clones in this sample may be carry-over from other donors' samples. Each CDR3 is given with its conserved first and last residue. The D gene is left open where the match is weak. Size tells how often a clone was seen (once, few, many) or the class of an expanded clone, and some rows leave it out.

j_call clone_size d_call v_call cdr3_nt cdr3_aa
TRBJ2-1 . . TRBV19 TGTGCCAGTAGTATCCGCCAGCGGAACTTAGACAATGAGCAGTTCTTC CASSIRQRNLDNEQFF
TRBJ2-5 . TRBD1 TRBV5-1 TGCGCCAGCAGCAGGGACAGGGGGGAGACCCAGTACTTC CASSRDRGETQYF
TRBJ1-2 few . TRBV7-5 TGTGTCAGAAGCTTAGCGCCCAGGGGCTACACCTTC CVRSLAPRGYTF
TRBJ2-1 . . TRBV6-5 TGTGCCAGCAGTTACTTCACGGGGGACAATGAGCAGTTCTTC CASSYFTGDNEQFF
TRBJ1-4 . . TRBV10-3 TGTGCCATCAAGGACAGCTTCAATGAAAAACTGTTTTTT CAIKDSFNEKLFF
TRBJ2-7 . TRBD1 TRBV13 TGTGCCAGCAGCTGGAGGACAGGGAATACGTACGAGCAGTACTTC CASSWRTGNTYEQYF
TRBJ1-2 . . TRBV7-2 TGTGCCAGCAGCTCCGTCCAGGCAGCCGTTTCCTATGGCTACACCTTC CASSSVQAAVSYGYTF
TRBJ2-7 . . TRBV6-1 TGTGCCAGCACCCCGGGGATAAAATACGAGCAGTACTTC CASTPGIKYEQYF
TRBJ1-5 . . TRBV30 TGTGCCTGGAGTGGTACAGGCAATCAGCCCCAGCATTTT CAWSGTGNQPQHF
TRBJ2-2 once . TRBV19 TGTGCCAGTAGTCCACAGGGTTTCACCGGGGAGCTGTTTTTT CASSPQGFTGELFF
TRBJ1-4 . . TRBV28 TGTGCCAGCGGTGGGGGAGGGAAGAGAGAAAAACTGTTTTTT CASGGGGKREKLFF
TRBJ1-5 . TRBD1 TRBV10-3 TGTGCCAGAGGGACAGCCGAGCTTCAGCCCCAGCATTTT CARGTAELQPQHF
TRBJ2-2 . . TRBV5-1 TGCGCCAGCAGCTTGACGGCGGGGTTCGGGGAGCTGTTTTTT CASSLTAGFGELFF
TRBJ2-5 . TRBD2 TRBV28 TGTGCCAGCAGCCCCAGCGGGGGGTTCCAAGAGACCCAGTACTTC CASSPSGGFQETQYF
TRBJ1-1 medium-sized TRBD1 TRBV2 TGTGCCAGCAGTTGGGACAGGGGGATTGAAGCTTTCTTT CASSWDRGIEAFF
TRBJ2-2 . TRBD1 TRBV18 TGTGCCAGCTCACCCATGGGACCACAGGGGATCACCGGGGAGCTGTTTTTT CASSPMGPQGITGELFF
TRBJ2-3 . TRBD2 TRBV4-2 TGTGCCAGCAGCATGGGGGGGGGCACAGATACGCAGTATTTT CASSMGGGTDTQYF
TRBJ2-7 . . TRBV6-1 TGTGCCAGCACCTTCGGTTACGAGCAGTACTTC CASTFGYEQYF
TRBJ1-1 . TRBD1 TRBV9 TGTGCCAGCAGCGCTACCCCCGGGACAGGGCGAGCTTTCTTT CASSATPGTGRAFF
TRBJ2-5 . . TRBV5-1 TGCGCCAGCAGCTTTGGGGAGGTGGGCGCGGAGACCCAGTACTTC CASSFGEVGAETQYF
TRBJ1-3 . . TRBV9 TGTGCCAGCAGCGTAGGGCCCCGTGGGGCCTCCTTCCCCTCTGGAAACACCATATATTTT CASSVGPRGASFPSGNTIYF
TRBJ2-7 . TRBD1 TRBV28 TGTGCCAGCAGTCCACAGGGGGCCGTCGCCTACGAGCAGTACTTC CASSPQGAVAYEQYF
TRBJ2-1 . . TRBV7-8 TGTGCCAGCAGTCATCAATTCGGGGGCTCCTACAATGAGCAGTTCTTC CASSHQFGGSYNEQFF
TRBJ1-5 . . TRBV21-1 TGTGCCAGCAGCAAGACGGCCACAGGCTACAATCAGCCCCAGCATTTT CASSKTATGYNQPQHF
TRBJ1-6 . . TRBV4-3 TGCGCCAGCAGCCAAGATAGGCCGGGGTCAAATTCACCCCTCCACTTT CASSQDRPGSNSPLHF
TRBJ1-1 . TRBD1 TRBV6-5 TGTGCCAGCAGCGGACAGGTTAGCACTGAAGCTTTCTTT CASSGQVSTEAFF
TRBJ1-1 . . TRBV7-6 TGTGCCAGCAGCTTAATGGGGGGGAACACTGAAGCTTTCTTT CASSLMGGNTEAFF
TRBJ2-7 . TRBD1 TRBV5-4 TGTGCCAGCAGCCGCGAGGACAGGGGGAACGAGCAGTACTTC CASSREDRGNEQYF
TRBJ1-2 . TRBD1 TRBV5-1 TGCGCCAGCAGCAAGACAGGGCCGACTAACTATGGCTACACCTTC CASSKTGPTNYGYTF
TRBJ2-5 . TRBD1 TRBV19 TGTGCCAGTAGTAACGGACAGGGGAACTATCAAGAGACCCAGTACTTC CASSNGQGNYQETQYF
TRBJ1-2 . . TRBV7-8 TGTGCCAGCAGCTTCGAGGGCTATGGCTACACCTTC CASSFEGYGYTF
TRBJ2-5 . . TRBV7-2 TGTGCCAGCAGCATACGGGACTCCCCCAAGACCCAGTACTTC CASSIRDSPKTQYF
TRBJ2-1 . . TRBV11-3 TGTGCCAGCAGCCCCGTCTTTAGCGATGAGCAGTTCTTC CASSPVFSDEQFF
TRBJ2-7 . . TRBV4-1 TGCGCCAGCAGCCAAGACCATAACAGGTACGAGCAGTACTTC CASSQDHNRYEQYF
TRBJ2-5 . . TRBV5-1 TGCGCCAGCAGCTTCGGCAGGGGCGAGGAGACCCAGTACTTC CASSFGRGEETQYF
TRBJ2-7 . . TRBV2 TGTGCCAGCAACCCCCTTGGGGCCTCCTACGAGCAGTACTTC CASNPLGASYEQYF